This T cell receptor (beta chain) was identified during a study of T cells expressing NK-cell markers. Study in general: One of the eight sequenced donors was seronegative, whereas the other seven were HCMV-seropositive. Study-level results: In a handful of donors, dominant clonotypes made up about 25-60.1% of CD3+CD56-NKG2C+ cells. It remained uncertain whether the expanded NKG2C+ T cell clones were specific for HCMV antigens.

The CDR3 has 15 residues. Germline V gene sequence: CDR1 SGHTA, CDR2 FQGTGA. Comments on this clonotype: The antigen is undetermined.

5'RACE template switching with UMIs produced the TCR beta cDNA. Reprocessing the 5' RACE reads, TCRdb reports a single entry for every CDR3 protein and omits DNA. This sample's table reports roughly 150,000 distinct CDR3 sequences. This sequence originates from a woman aged 18 to 69 in good health. J is TRBJ1-1 and V is TRBV7-3; the D gene TCRdb calls, TRBD1, cannot be checked with no DNA. The sample taken for sequencing was blood T cells: a sorted CD56 or NKG2C T cell subset, CD4+ or CD8+ T cells, or bulk PBMC T cells (not recorded which). Here the CDR3 reads CASSLQGVVNTEAFF.